The next 17 T cell receptor beta chains were all read from a single sample in a study of human CD8 memory T cell subsets. Libraries targeted TCR beta using 5' RACE with UMIs. After re-calling the 5' RACE reads, TCRdb lists one entry per CDR3 protein, DNA absent. The sample table includes approximately 10,000 distinct CDR3 sequences. The specimen sequenced was CD8+ stem-like memory T cells (TSCM and TCM) sorted from PBMCs. Subset noted: stem-like memory CD8 T cells (TSTEM), CCR7+ PD-1- TIGIT-. These receptors all stem from a human donor in good health.

The chain has TRBV5-4 and TRBJ2-7; TCRdb picks TRBD1, but there is no DNA to check that call. The germline gives CDR1 SGHNT, CDR2 YYREEE (reference sequence). The CDR3 is 15 amino acids. The CDR3 spells CASSSPGTEVVGQYF.

The rearrangement joins TRBV7-9 to TRBJ2-1; the TCRdb D gene call, TRBD1, has no DNA to confirm it. CDR3 size: 15 residues. Germline lookup yields CDR1 SEHNR and CDR2 FQNEAQ (reference sequence). CDR3 region: CASSTGQGAMYEQFF.

The V call is TRBV7-6, the J call TRBJ1-4; TCRdb lists TRBD1, though no DNA is available to test this call. The CDR3 extends over 14 amino acids. Germline V gene data show CDR1 as SGHVS and CDR2 as FNYEAQ. The CDR3 is CASSGTGEDEKLFF.

The chain carries TRBV12-3 or TRBV12-4 and TRBJ1-1. The CDR3 spans 11 residues. The CDR3 is CASSLHTEAFF.

V is TRBV6-2 or TRBV6-3 and J is TRBJ2-7; without DNA, the TCRdb call of TRBD1 cannot be checked. Germline V gene data show CDR1 as MNHEY and CDR2 as SVGEGT. The CDR3 spans 14 residues. The CDR3 loop is CASSYTDRADEQYF.

The chain is built from TRBV29-1 and TRBJ2-1; TCRdb's D gene call, TRBD2, goes unchecked for lack of DNA. CDR3 size: 15 residues. Germline values: CDR1 SQVTM, CDR2 ANQGSEA. The CDR3 spells CSVSRTTSSYNEQFF.

The V and J genes are TRBV5-1 and TRBJ2-2; TCRdb picks TRBD1, but there is no DNA to check that call. The germline CDR1 and CDR2 sequences are SGHRS and YFSETQ. The CDR3 runs to 14 residues. The CDR3 reads CASRQDPDTGELFF.

This chain links TRBV28 with TRBJ1-4; TCRdb's D call, TRBD1, is unchecked because there is no DNA. The CDR3 has 13 residues. From germline, CDR1 is MDHEN and CDR2 SYDVKM. This CDR3 reads CASSSGSNEKLFF.

The chain is built from TRBV12-3 or TRBV12-4 and TRBJ2-7; TCRdb reports TRBD2, a call that lacks DNA to check it against. CDR3 size: 14 residues. This CDR3 reads CASSTGLDPYEQYF.

This chain uses TRBV7-9 with TRBJ2-1; the TCRdb call, TRBD2, lacks DNA for checking. The CDR3 extends over 18 amino acids. Looked up from germline, CDR1 is SEHNR and CDR2 is FQNEAQ (reference sequence). The CDR3 loop is CASSLSTSVERGFNEQFF.

The J gene is TRBJ2-7, the V gene TRBV2; TCRdb proposes TRBD2, but this gene call is untestable without DNA. The germline gives CDR1 SNHLY, CDR2 FYNNEI. The CDR3 is 14 amino acids. The CDR3 is CASSEGLAAYEQYF.

The chain couples TRBV6-1 to TRBJ2-4; TCRdb's D gene call, TRBD1, goes unchecked for lack of DNA. The CDR3 is made up of 13 amino acids. The V gene's germline CDR1 is MNHNS and CDR2 SASEGT. CDR3 sequence reads: CASGGQGADIQYF.

CDR3 in amino acids: CSARASGGAIYNEQFF. The genes are TRBV20-1 and TRBJ2-1; TCRdb proposes TRBD2, but this gene call is untestable without DNA. The CDR3 loop spans 16 amino acids. From germline, CDR1 is DFQATT and CDR2 SNEGSKA (reference sequence).

The V gene is TRBV4-3, the J gene TRBJ2-3; as DNA is missing, the TRBD2 call by TCRdb cannot be tested. CDR1 and CDR2 (germline): LGHNA, YSLEER. This CDR3 has 16 residues. The CDR3 region is CASSQGLAGNTDTQYF.

This CDR3 is CSIFTGTGTYEQYF. The rearrangement joins TRBV29-1 to TRBJ2-7; TCRdb picks TRBD1, but there is no DNA to check that call. There are 14 residues in the CDR3. Germline loops: CDR1 SQVTM, CDR2 ANQGSEA.

This chain links TRBV12-3 or TRBV12-4 with TRBJ2-3; TCRdb selects TRBD1, and the lack of DNA leaves this call unchecked. The CDR3 length is 19 residues. CDR3: CASSLKWPGGTAVLDTQYF.

In terms of frequency, this clonotype is medium-sized. The chain couples TRBV4-1 to TRBJ2-3; the TRBD2 assignment by TCRdb is unverifiable without DNA. CDR1 is MGHRA and CDR2 is YSYEKL in the germline V gene. This CDR3 comprises 15 residues. CDR3 in amino acids: CASSHVRTTADTQYF.